Listed below are T cell receptor beta chains from one sample, sequenced in a study of T-cell reconstitution after alpha-beta-depleted transplantation in children. Using its own MiXCR run on the PCR reads, TCRdb lists one record per CDR3 protein. The sample has about 120,000 distinct CDR3 sequences, more than 20% seen once. Material: PBMCs, mostly from graft donor cells, obtained 180 days after TCRalphabeta/CD19-depleted stem cell transplant. Receptors originate from a male patient between 2 and 10 years old who had a stem cell transplant for chronic granulomatous disease, so the T cells may come from the graft donor. Each CDR3 is given with its conserved first and last residue. D genes are given only for firm matches. Expanded clones get a size class; other rows say once, few or many, or leave the size out.

TRBJ2-1,15,TRBV11-2,TRBD2,-,CASSLGSGGYNEQFF,TGTGCCAGCAGCTTAGGGTCGGGGGGCTACAATGAGCAGTTCTTC
TRBJ2-1,13,TRBV6-1,TRBD2,few,CATERGVGNEQFF,TGTGCCACCGAGCGGGGGGTCGGCAATGAGCAGTTCTTC
TRBJ1-5,13,TRBV29-1,-,few,CSVVDNSNQPQHF,TGCAGCGTGGTGGATAATAGCAATCAGCCCCAGCATTTT
TRBJ2-2,16,TRBV7-2,TRBD1,few,CASSLNRGRRTGELFF,TGTGCCAGCAGCTTAAACAGGGGAAGAAGAACCGGGGAGCTGTTTTTT
TRBJ2-3,12,TRBV5-1,-,once,CASSTGYDTQYF,TGCGCCAGCAGCACGGGGTATGATACGCAGTATTTT
TRBJ2-5,15,TRBV12-3/TRBV12-4,TRBD2,-,CASSRTTSAQETQYF,TGTGCCAGCAGTCGAACTACTAGCGCACAAGAGACCCAGTACTTC
TRBJ1-6,15,TRBV5-1,-,few,CASSSEGYSDSPLHF,TGCGCCAGCAGCTCCGAGGGGTATTCGGATTCACCCCTCCACTTT
TRBJ2-2,14,TRBV6-1,-,many,CATRGLSNTGELFF,TGTGCCACACGGGGGTTATCGAACACCGGGGAGCTGTTTTTT
TRBJ1-3,16,TRBV20-1,-,-,CSARKGGGISGNTIYF,TGCAGTGCTAGAAAGGGGGGCGGAATCTCTGGAAACACCATATATTTT
TRBJ2-1,13,TRBV20-1,TRBD2,many,CAKRTSGPNEQFF,TGCGCCAAGCGGACTAGCGGCCCCAATGAGCAGTTCTTC
TRBJ2-5,16,TRBV12-3/TRBV12-4,TRBD2,many,CASSLFLAGSQETQYF,TGTGCCAGCAGTTTATTCCTAGCGGGATCACAAGAGACCCAGTACTTC
TRBJ2-7,14,TRBV5-1,TRBD1,many,CASSSDRGLYEQYF,TGCGCCAGCAGCTCCGACAGGGGCCTCTACGAGCAGTACTTC
TRBJ1-5,17,TRBV15,-,few,CATSHPGRGRYNQPQHF,TGTGCCACAAGCCATCCCGGGAGGGGACGATACAATCAGCCCCAGCATTTT
TRBJ2-7,13,TRBV5-1,-,-,CASSLAGREEQYF,TGCGCCAGCAGCTTGGCCGGAAGGGAGGAACAGTACTTC
TRBJ1-6,14,TRBV5-1,TRBD1,many,CASSNRDSNSPLHF,TGCGCCAGCAGCAACCGGGACAGTAATTCACCCCTCCACTTT
TRBJ2-1,14,TRBV12-3/TRBV12-4,-,many,CASSLGDIYNEQFF,TGTGCCAGCAGTTTGGGGGACATTTACAATGAGCAGTTCTTC
TRBJ2-1,12,TRBV11-3,-,-,CASSSIGSGQFF,TGTGCCAGCAGCTCCATCGGCTCGGGGCAGTTCTTC
TRBJ2-7,13,TRBV20-1,-,-,CSARTGPAYEQYF,TGCAGTGCTAGGACAGGCCCGGCCTACGAGCAGTACTTC
TRBJ2-7,12,TRBV9,-,-,CASSGHSYEQYF,TGTGCCAGCAGCGGGCACAGTTACGAGCAGTACTTC